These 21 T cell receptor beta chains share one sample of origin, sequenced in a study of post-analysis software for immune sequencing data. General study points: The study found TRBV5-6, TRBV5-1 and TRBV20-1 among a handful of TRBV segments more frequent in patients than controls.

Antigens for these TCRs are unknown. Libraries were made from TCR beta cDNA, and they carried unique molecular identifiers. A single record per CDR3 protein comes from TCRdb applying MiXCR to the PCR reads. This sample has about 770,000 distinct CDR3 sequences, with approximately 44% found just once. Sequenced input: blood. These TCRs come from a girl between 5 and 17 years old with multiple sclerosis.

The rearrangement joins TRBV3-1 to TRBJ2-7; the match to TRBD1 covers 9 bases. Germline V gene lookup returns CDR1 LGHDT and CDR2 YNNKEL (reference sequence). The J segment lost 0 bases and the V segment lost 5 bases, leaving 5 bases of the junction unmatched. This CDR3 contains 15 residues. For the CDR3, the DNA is TGTGCCAGCAGCGAGGGACAGGGCCTCTCCTACGAGCAGTACTTC. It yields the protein CASSEGQGLSYEQYF.

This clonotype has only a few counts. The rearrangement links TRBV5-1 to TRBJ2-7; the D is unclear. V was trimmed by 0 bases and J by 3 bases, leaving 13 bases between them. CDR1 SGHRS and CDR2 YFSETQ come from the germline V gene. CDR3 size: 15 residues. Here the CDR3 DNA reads TGCGCCAGCAGCTTGGAGTCAGCCCTTGGCTACGAGCAGTACTTC. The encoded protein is CASSLESALGYEQYF.

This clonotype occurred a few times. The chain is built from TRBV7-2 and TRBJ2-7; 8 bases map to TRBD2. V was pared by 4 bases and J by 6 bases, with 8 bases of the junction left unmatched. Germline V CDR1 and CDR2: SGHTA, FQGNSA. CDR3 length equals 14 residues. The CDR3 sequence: CASSWGTSPGEQYF. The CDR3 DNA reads TGTGCCAGCAGCTGGGGGACTAGTCCGGGCGAGCAGTACTTC. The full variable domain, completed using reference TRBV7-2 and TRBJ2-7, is GAGVSQSPSNKVTEKGKDVELRCDPISGHTALYWYRQSLGQGLEFLIYFQGNSAPDKSGLPSDRFSAERTGGSVSTLTIQRTQQEDSAVYLCASSWGTSPGEQYFGPGTRLTVT.

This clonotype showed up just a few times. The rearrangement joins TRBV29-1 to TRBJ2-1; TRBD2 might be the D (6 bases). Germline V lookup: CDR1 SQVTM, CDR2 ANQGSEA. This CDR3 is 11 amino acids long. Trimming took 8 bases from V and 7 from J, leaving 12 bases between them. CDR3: CSPAGGNEQFF. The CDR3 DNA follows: TGCAGCCCAGCTGGAGGGAATGAGCAGTTCTTC.

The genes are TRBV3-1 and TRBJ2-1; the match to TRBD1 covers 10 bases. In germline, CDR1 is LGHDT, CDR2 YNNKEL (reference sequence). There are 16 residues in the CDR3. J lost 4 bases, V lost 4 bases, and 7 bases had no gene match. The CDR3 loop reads CASSLIEGQGYNEQFF. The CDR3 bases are TGTGCCAGCAGCCTCATAGAGGGACAGGGGTACAATGAGCAGTTCTTC.

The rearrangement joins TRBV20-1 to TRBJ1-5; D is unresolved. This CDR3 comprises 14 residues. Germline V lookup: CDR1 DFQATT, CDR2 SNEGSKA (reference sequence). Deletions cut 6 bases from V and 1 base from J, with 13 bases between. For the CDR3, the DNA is TGCAGTGCCCCTAGAAGCGGGAGCAATCAGCCCCAGCATTTT. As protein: CSAPRSGSNQPQHF.

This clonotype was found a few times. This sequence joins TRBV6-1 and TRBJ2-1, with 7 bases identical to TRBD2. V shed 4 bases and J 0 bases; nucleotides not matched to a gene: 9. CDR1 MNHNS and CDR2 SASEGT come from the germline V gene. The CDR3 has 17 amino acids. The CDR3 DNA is TGTGCCAGCAGTGTCGCGACTAGCAAGAGCTCCTACAATGAGCAGTTCTTC. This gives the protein CASSVATSKSSYNEQFF.

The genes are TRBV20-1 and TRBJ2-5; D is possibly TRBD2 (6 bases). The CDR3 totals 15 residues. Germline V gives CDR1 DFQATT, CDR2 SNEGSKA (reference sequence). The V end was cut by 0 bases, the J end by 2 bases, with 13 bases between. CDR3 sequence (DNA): TGCAGTGCTAGAGATTTATGGCGGGGTCAAGAGACCCAGTACTTC. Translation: CSARDLWRGQETQYF.

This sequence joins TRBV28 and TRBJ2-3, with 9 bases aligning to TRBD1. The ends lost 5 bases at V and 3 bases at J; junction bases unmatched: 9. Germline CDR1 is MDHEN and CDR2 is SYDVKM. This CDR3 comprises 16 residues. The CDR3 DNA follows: TGTGCCAGCAGTACCACCGGGACAGGGCTGACAGATACGCAGTATTTT. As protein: CASSTTGTGLTDTQYF.

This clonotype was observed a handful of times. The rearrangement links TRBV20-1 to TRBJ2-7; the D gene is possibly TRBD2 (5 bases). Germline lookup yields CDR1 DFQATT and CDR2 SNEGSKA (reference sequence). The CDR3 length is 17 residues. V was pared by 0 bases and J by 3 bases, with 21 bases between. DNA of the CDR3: TGCAGTGCTAGAGATCGGTTAAGGGAGTCCCACCTCTACGAGCAGTACTTC. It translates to CSARDRLRESHLYEQYF.

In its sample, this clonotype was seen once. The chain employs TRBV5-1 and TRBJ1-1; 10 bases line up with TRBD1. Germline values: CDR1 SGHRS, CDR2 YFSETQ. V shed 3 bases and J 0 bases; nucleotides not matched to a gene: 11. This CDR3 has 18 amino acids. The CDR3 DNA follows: TGCGCCAGCAGCTCCGGATTGGACAGGGGGTTAATGAACACTGAAGCTTTCTTT. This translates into CASSSGLDRGLMNTEAFF.

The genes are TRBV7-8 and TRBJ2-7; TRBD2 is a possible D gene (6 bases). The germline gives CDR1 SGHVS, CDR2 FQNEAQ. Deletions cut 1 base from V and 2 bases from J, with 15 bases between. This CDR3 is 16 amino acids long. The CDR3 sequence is CASSLVIVSGTYEQYF. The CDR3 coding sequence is TGTGCCAGCAGCTTAGTAATAGTTAGCGGAACCTACGAGCAGTACTTC. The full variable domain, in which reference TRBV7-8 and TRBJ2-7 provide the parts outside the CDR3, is GAGVSQSPRYKVAKRGQDVALRCDPISGHVSLFWYQQALGQGPEFLTYFQNEAQLDKSGLPSDRFFAERPEGSVSTLKIQRTQQEDSAVYLCASSLVIVSGTYEQYFGPGTRLTVT.

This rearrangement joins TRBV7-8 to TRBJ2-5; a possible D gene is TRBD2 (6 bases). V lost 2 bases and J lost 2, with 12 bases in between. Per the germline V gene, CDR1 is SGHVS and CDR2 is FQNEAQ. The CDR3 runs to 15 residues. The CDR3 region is CASSLSTGRQETQYF. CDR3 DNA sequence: TGTGCCAGCAGCTTAAGCACGGGGAGGCAAGAGACCCAGTACTTC.

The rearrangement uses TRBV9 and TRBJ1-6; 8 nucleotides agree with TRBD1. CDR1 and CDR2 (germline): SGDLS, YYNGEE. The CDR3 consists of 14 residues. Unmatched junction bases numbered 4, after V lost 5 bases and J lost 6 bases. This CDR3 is CASREGQVNSPLHF. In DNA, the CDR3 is TGTGCCAGCAGGGAGGGACAGGTTAATTCACCCCTCCACTTT.

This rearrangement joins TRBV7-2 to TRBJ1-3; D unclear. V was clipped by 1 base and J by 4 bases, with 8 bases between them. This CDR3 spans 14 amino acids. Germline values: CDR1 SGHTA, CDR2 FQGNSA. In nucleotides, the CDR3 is TGTACCAGCAGCTTAGTTTTCGGGGGAAACACCATATATTTT. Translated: CTSSLVFGGNTIYF.

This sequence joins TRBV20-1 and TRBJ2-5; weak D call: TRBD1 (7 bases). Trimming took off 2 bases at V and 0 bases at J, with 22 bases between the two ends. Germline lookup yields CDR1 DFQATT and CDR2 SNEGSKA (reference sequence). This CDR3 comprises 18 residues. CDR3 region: CSARMSSGQGGYQETQYF. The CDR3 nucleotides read TGCAGTGCTAGAATGTCGTCGGGCCAGGGGGGATACCAAGAGACCCAGTACTTC.

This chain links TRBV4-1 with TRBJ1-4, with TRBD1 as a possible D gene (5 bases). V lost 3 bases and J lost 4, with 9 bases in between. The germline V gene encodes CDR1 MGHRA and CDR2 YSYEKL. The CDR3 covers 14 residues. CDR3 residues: CASSQGPYNEKLFF. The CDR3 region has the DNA TGCGCCAGCAGCCAGGGGCCCTATAATGAAAAACTGTTTTTT.

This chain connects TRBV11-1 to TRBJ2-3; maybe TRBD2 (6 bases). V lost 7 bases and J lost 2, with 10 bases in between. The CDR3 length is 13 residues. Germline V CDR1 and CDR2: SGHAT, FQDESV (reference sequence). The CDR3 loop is CASTGAHTDTQYF. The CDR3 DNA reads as TGTGCCAGCACGGGAGCGCACACAGATACGCAGTATTTT.

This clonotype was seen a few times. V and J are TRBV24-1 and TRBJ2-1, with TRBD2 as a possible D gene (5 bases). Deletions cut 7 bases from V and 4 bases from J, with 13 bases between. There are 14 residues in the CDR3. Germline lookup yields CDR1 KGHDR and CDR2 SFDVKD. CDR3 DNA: TGTGCCACCAGCCGAGAGAGCGGATACAATGAGCAGTTCTTC. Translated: CATSRESGYNEQFF.

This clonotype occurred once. In DNA, the CDR3 is TGCAGCGTCGAGGGGGGGGATCGTACCTACGAGCAGTACTTC. Protein product: CSVEGGDRTYEQYF. The chain employs TRBV29-1 and TRBJ2-7; maybe TRBD2 (7 bases). This CDR3 is 14 amino acids long. Germline V gene sequence: CDR1 SQVTM, CDR2 ANQGSEA. V gave up 6 bases and J gave up 2 bases, with 17 bases separating them.

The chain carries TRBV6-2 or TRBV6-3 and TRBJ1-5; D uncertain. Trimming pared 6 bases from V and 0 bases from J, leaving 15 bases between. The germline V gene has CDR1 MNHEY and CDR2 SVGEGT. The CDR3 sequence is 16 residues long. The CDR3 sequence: CASSKRDIHSNQPQHF. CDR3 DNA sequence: TGTGCCAGCAGCAAGCGAGACATACATAGCAATCAGCCCCAGCATTTT.